What follows are 5 T cell receptor beta chains derived from one specimen sequenced in a study of breast tumors, draining lymph nodes, adjacent tissues. MiXCR was run by TCRdb on the multiplex PCR reads, yielding one entry per CDR3 protein. The sample has about 270,000 distinct CDR3 sequences, more than 30% seen once. Samples came from axillary lymph nodes draining the breast cancer. The sequenced sample consisted of axillary lymph node tissue. Receptors were obtained from a female donor with breast cancer. Some clones in this sample may be carry-over from other donors' samples.

This chain joins TRBV11-1 and TRBJ2-1; 7 bases line up with TRBD2. The germline V gene has CDR1 SGHAT and CDR2 FQDESV (reference sequence). The CDR3 is made up of 17 amino acids. Losses at the gene ends were 5 bases for V and 0 bases for J; bases not matched to a gene: 10. CDR3 region: CASSRVVGGSSYNEQFF. DNA of the CDR3: TGTGCCAGCAGCAGAGTGGTGGGAGGGAGCTCCTACAATGAGCAGTTCTTC.

This chain joins TRBV20-1 and TRBJ2-7; the match to TRBD2 covers 8 bases. The CDR3 is 13 amino acids. Germline lookup yields CDR1 DFQATT and CDR2 SNEGSKA (reference sequence). J gave up 0 bases and V 4 bases, and 2 bases lay outside the gene matches. The CDR3 sequence: CSATGRASYEQYF. The CDR3 nucleotides are TGCAGTGCTACCGGGAGGGCCTCCTACGAGCAGTACTTC.

As to this clonotype: Being one base from a much bigger clone, this may be a read error. This chain links TRBV11-2 with TRBJ2-7; no definite D call. The CDR3 sequence is 13 residues long. The V gene's germline CDR1 is SGHAT and CDR2 FQNNGV. CDR3 protein: CTSSLFNSYEQYF. The CDR3 DNA sequence: TGTACCAGCAGCTTATTCAACTCCTACGAGCAGTACTTC.

This chain links TRBV27 with TRBJ2-1; 13 nucleotides match TRBD2. The germline V gene encodes CDR1 MNHEY and CDR2 SMNVEV (reference sequence). V shed 6 bases, J shed 10 bases, and the junction held 15 bases outside the gene matches. The CDR3 consists of 17 residues. CDR3 region: CASSLSPGLAGVGEQFF. DNA for the CDR3: TGTGCCAGCAGCCTCTCCCCTGGACTAGCGGGAGTTGGGGAGCAGTTCTTC.

The DNA of the CDR3 is TGTGCCAGCAGTTGGGCGGGTCCAGGTGGGGGGGATACGCAGTATTTT. Translated: CASSWAGPGGGDTQYF. This chain joins TRBV12-3 or TRBV12-4 and TRBJ2-3; D is possibly TRBD2 (6 bases). This CDR3 is built from 16 residues. Trimming shortened V by 4 bases and J by 6 bases, and 20 bases separated the two germline ends.